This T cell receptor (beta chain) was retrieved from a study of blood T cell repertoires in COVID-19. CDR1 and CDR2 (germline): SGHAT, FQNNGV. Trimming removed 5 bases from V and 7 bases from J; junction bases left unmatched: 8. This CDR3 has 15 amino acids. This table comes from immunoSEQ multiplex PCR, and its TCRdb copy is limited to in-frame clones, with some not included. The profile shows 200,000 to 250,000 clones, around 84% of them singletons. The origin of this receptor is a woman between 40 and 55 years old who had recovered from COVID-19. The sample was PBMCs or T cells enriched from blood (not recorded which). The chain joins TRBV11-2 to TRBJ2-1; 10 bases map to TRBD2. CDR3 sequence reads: CASSITSGTLNEQFF. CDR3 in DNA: TGTGCCAGCAGCATAACTAGCGGGACACTAAATGAGCAGTTCTTC.